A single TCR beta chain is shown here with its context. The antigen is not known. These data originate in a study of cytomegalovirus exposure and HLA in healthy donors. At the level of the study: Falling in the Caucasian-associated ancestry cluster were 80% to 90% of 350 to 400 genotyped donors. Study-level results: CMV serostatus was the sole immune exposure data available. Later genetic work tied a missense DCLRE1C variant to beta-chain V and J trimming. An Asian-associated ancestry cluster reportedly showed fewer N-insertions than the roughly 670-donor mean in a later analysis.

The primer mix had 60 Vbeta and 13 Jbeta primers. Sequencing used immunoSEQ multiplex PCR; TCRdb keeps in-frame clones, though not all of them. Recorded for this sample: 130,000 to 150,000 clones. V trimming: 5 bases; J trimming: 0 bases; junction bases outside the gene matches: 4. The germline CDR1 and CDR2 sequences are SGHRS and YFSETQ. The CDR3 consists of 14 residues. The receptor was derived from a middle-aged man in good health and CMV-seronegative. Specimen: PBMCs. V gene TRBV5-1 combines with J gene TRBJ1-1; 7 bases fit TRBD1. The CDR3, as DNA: TGCGCCAGCAGGGAAACAGGGGTGAACACTGAAGCTTTCTTT. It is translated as CASRETGVNTEAFF. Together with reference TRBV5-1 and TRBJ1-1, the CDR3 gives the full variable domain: KAGVTQTPRYLIKTRGQQVTLSCSPISGHRSVSWYQQTPGQGLQFLFEYFSETQRNKGNFPGRFSGRQFSNSRSEMNVSTLELGDSALYLCASRETGVNTEAFFGQGTRLTVV.